This TCR beta chain is drawn from a study of tumor-infiltrating lymphocytes in localized non-small cell lung cancer. Across the study: Resected tumor was paired with non-adjacent uninvolved lung from the same patient. Findings and caveats of the study: Only some patients had TCR sequencing, depending on available tissue. Different pieces of the same tissue were used for each assay. No T-cell fraction difference was seen between IM1 and IM2 tumors.

Comment on this clone: Antigen unknown.

Using immunoSEQ multiplex PCR, the repertoire was profiled, and TCRdb retains in-frame clones only, with some absent. The profile shows 10,000 to 12,000 clones, nearly 65% of them singletons. The sample comprised lung tumor tissue. The clonotype originates from a human donor with non-small cell lung cancer.

The CDR3 nucleotides read TGTGCCGTAAAAGCCGTTCATTCGAACACTGAAGCTTTCTTT. Translating gives CAVKAVHSNTEAFF. The rearrangement links TRBV10-3 to TRBJ1-1; D is unresolved. Germline loops: CDR1 ENHRY, CDR2 SYGVKD. The CDR3 consists of 14 residues. The V gene lost 11 bases and the J gene lost 1 base, with 17 bases spanning the gap.